A selection of T cell receptor beta chains follows, all from one sample in a study of CD8 T cells in Susac syndrome. MiXCR, applied by TCRdb to the immunoSEQ multiplex PCR reads, yields one record per CDR3 protein. The repertoire holds around 270,000 distinct CDR3 sequences, with 89% as singletons. Sequencing was done on a sample of CD8+ T cells from PBMCs. The origin of the receptors is a human donor with multiple sclerosis. Both conserved end residues are part of each CDR3. The order of the fields is J gene, clone size, D gene, V gene, CDR3 DNA, CDR3 protein. A D gene is named only where the DNA matches it firmly. Only some rows state a clone size, as once, few, many or a class for expanded clones.

>TRBJ2-3|NA|TRBD1|TRBV7-2
TGTGCCAGCAGCCCCGGGACAGCGAACACAGATACGCAGTATTTT
CASSPGTANTDTQYF
>TRBJ2-7|NA|NA|TRBV28
TGTGCCAGCAGGGACAGCCCCCGCGAGCAGTACTTC
CASRDSPREQYF
>TRBJ2-3|NA|NA|TRBV29-1
TGCAGGAGAAATACGCAGTATTTT
CRRNTQYF
>TRBJ2-5|NA|NA|TRBV12-3/TRBV12-4
TGTGCCAGCAGCCCCGGGGTCGGGGACCAAGAGACCCAGTACTTC
CASSPGVGDQETQYF
>TRBJ1-5|once|NA|TRBV6-2/TRBV6-3
TGTGCCAGCAATGGCGCAGGGATCGGTTGGTATTTGGATCAGCCCCAGCATTTT
CASNGAGIGWYLDQPQHF
>TRBJ2-7|few|TRBD1|TRBV12-3/TRBV12-4
TGTGCCAGCAGTTTGGGGACAGGGGGTACAAGCGCCTACGAGCAGTACTTC
CASSLGTGGTSAYEQYF
>TRBJ2-7|NA|TRBD1|TRBV28
TGTGCCAGCAGTGACAGGGTCCTCGACGAGCAGTACTTC
CASSDRVLDEQYF
>TRBJ1-2|NA|NA|TRBV30
TGTGCCTGGAGTGATGGGAGTGGCTACACCTTC
CAWSDGSGYTF
>TRBJ1-1|NA|NA|TRBV7-9
TGTGCCAGCATCTACGGGACGGCCGAAGCTTTCTTT
CASIYGTAEAFF
>TRBJ2-1|NA|TRBD2|TRBV25-1
TGTGCCAGCAAGGGACTAGAGAATGAGCAGTTCTTC
CASKGLENEQFF
>TRBJ2-7|NA|NA|TRBV12-3/TRBV12-4
TGTGCCAGCAGTGCCGGGACGGAGTACGAGCAGTACTTC
CASSAGTEYEQYF
>TRBJ2-7|NA|NA|TRBV30
TGTGCCTGGAGTAACGGGGACGAGCAGTACTTC
CAWSNGDEQYF
>TRBJ2-6|NA|TRBD2|TRBV2
TGTGCCAGCAGCGGGACTAGCGGATCTGGGGCCAACGTCCTGACTTTC
CASSGTSGSGANVLTF
>TRBJ2-7|NA|TRBD1|TRBV12-3/TRBV12-4
TGTGCCAGCAGCTATAGGACAGGGGGGTACGAGCAGTACTTC
CASSYRTGGYEQYF
>TRBJ2-7|NA|TRBD2|TRBV7-3
TGTGCCAGCAGCCCCACCCCGGCCACTAGCGGGGGTTCCTACGAGCAGTACTTC
CASSPTPATSGGSYEQYF